This TCR beta chain was recorded in a study of human T cells and chemical hapten exposure (dated by TCRdb to the early 2020s). Context from the whole study: For sensitization, 2% DPC in acetone was applied to an approximately 2 cm by approximately 2 cm area of upper inner arm skin. Patch testing was done on the upper back using Finn chambers containing 0.01% DPC, and results were scored after 6 days according to International Contact Dermatitis Research Group standards. Peripheral blood TCR repertoire changes were tracked in vivo in alopecia patients during primary and secondary sensitization to the hapten diphenylcyclopropenone (DPC). Patient blood was sampled pre-sensitization (week 0) and at 2, 6 and about 24 weeks after DPC sensitization. Patients additionally received weekly therapeutic DPC doses to the scalp throughout the roughly 25-week study period. Libraries were combined into a pool for sequencing, and differences in TCR yield between samples came mainly from small differences in library volumes within the pool. Most of the patients in the cohort were female, and the cohort covered alopecia areata with under or over 50% scalp involvement, alopecia totalis and alopecia universalis. For TCR sequencing, blood came from 25 to 35 alopecia patients at anywhere from one to four time points (pre-sensitization, 2, 6 and 24 weeks). Overall study outcomes, separate from this receptor: The number of PT1 expanded TCRs positively correlated with patch test score, significant at thresholds 8, 16 and 32 but not 4. DPC sensitization did not change how many TCRs were above 1 in 1000 frequency, and no evidence was found of alterations in global repertoire structure. Because all patients had alopecia, a presumed autoimmune disease, the immune response of the patients might differ from that of healthy individuals. After repeated subsampling, the strength of the expansion versus patch-test correlation and the threshold at which it became significant changed. Significantly more large CDR3 similarity clusters were formed by expanded TCRs than by pre-sensitization or healthy control sets, consistent with antigen-driven responses.

The receptor library was made with RACE. The sequencing machine was a NextSeq 500. Library preparation attached unique molecular identifiers to individual cDNA molecules for quantitative, reproducible TCR counting. For every blood RNA sample, sequencing covered both the TCR alpha and TCR beta chains. The original methods were these. Samples had a median of 95,638 TCRs, with a range from roughly 20,000 to 690,600. V, J and CDR3 annotation of the TCR reads was carried out using the Decombinator software suite. For PS versus PT1 abundance plots, all samples were subsampled to the same number of TCRs (28,000). Expanded TCRs were defined as absent before sensitization and observed at least eight times at the 2-week time point. Using fastp trimming at Q25 and MiXCR clonotype assembly, TCRdb reanalyzed the public sequencing data and kept in-frame beta chains. Merged by CDR3 protein, the rows form single entries marked with the most common genes and DNA. TCRdb, rather than the study authors, made the V and J calls. The sample includes about 96,000 distinct CDR3 sequences, with 7.5% to 10% observed a single time. Of the sample, 2% to 2.5% falls within the top ten clones.

This clonotype has only a few counts. Its antigen is still unknown. One base away there is no much larger clone; base qualities are not given. Explained via the paper, the time point label denotes: patch test 2, 6 weeks after DPC sensitization. In the paper's terms, the treatment or condition label means: therapeutic diphenylcyclopropenone sensitization with weekly scalp DPC. At every patch-test visit, the blood draw took place before the patch test was put on. Patients were eligible if aged 18 to 70, diagnosed with alopecia and judged suitable for DPC therapy, and pregnant patients were excluded. Total RNA was isolated from unfractionated whole blood collected in Tempus Blood RNA tubes. The CDR3 spans 14 residues, from the cysteine through the phenylalanine. Here the CDR3 DNA is all that survives: 42 bases in frame from base 1. V is cut by 4 bases and J by 3 bases, and the space between the germline ends is 11 bases.

The receptor's source is a woman in her forties with alopecia areata. Some clones in this sample may be carry-over from other donors' samples. The sequences come from whole blood, collected in connection with sensitization to the hapten diphenylcyclopropenone (DPC). The chain is assembled from TRBV12-3 or TRBV12-4 and TRBJ2-3, with the identity of the D gene unclear. CDR3 loop: CASSSGPATDTQYF. The nucleotides are TGTGCCAGCAGTTCAGGCCCCGCAACAGATACGCAGTATTTT.